By frequency in the sample, the clone carrying this T cell receptor beta chain is hyperexpanded. The data were obtained in a study of sequential checkpoint blockade in melanoma. Looking at the study overall: After both sequences, patients received maintenance nivolumab.

Germline V gene lookup returns CDR1 LNHDA and CDR2 SQIVND (reference sequence). J lost 3 bases, V lost 4 bases, and 13 bases had no gene match. The CDR3 is made up of 17 amino acids. The sample's treatment: randomized to nivolumab then ipilimumab (arm A) or the reverse (arm B). No patient had prior DNA-damaging chemotherapy. Live CD3+CD8+ CD19− CD56− cells were sorted from PBMCs. Method: immunoSEQ multiplex PCR; TCRdb's copy keeps in-frame clones and lacks some. This sample has about 1,300 clones; about three fifths occur once, and the top ten carry approximately 19%. Sequenced here: CD8+ T cells sorted from blood (inferred from file names), sampled from a patient given nivolumab and ipilimumab in sequence. The gene calls are TRBV19 and TRBJ1-2; 8 bases align to TRBD1. The receptor was isolated from a human patient with melanoma. Some clones in this sample may be carry-over from other donors' samples. The CDR3 region is CASSTAGQGREDYGYTF. In DNA form, the CDR3 reads TGTGCCAGTAGTACCGCCGGACAGGGTAGGGAAGACTATGGCTACACCTTC.